This T cell receptor (beta chain) was recovered during a study of T cell repertoires in cytomegalovirus infection. Study background: Based on public TCR beta signatures, there were indications of CMV infection and of a matching HLA type.

This clonotype was seen at least ten times. Its cognate antigen is unknown. Study conclusions and caveats: HLA-C-restricted CMV-specific TCR beta clonotypes were dominant in the ex vivo response.

TCRdb re-derived calls from the reads in MiXCR, one entry per CDR3 protein. Among fewer than 200,000 distinct CDR3 sequences listed, approximately 19% were seen once. Sequenced sample: PBMCs. This receptor was identified in a human donor in good health (CMV status not recorded). Some clones in this sample may be carry-over from other donors' samples.

CDR3 protein: CASSLPSNYGYTF. CDR3 DNA: TGTGCCAGCAGCCTGCCATCTAACTATGGCTACACCTTC. The gene calls are TRBV7-2 and TRBJ1-2; D not certain. The germline V and J ends were trimmed by 5 bases and 0 bases, with 7 bases remaining between them. CDR1 SGHTA and CDR2 FQGNSA come from the germline V gene. The CDR3 is 13 residues long.